These 11 T cell receptor beta chains share one sample of origin, sequenced in a study of cytomegalovirus exposure and HLA in healthy donors. The PCR ran on 60 Vbeta and 13 Jbeta primers. Profiled with immunoSEQ multiplex PCR; TCRdb holds only in-frame clones, not every one. The sample has 100,000 or so clones, around 75% seen once. What was sequenced was PBMCs. The receptors shown here come from a man aged 25-45 years in good health and CMV-seropositive.

V is TRBV6-5 and J is TRBJ1-1; no clear D. With 6 bases removed from V and 11 bases from J, the gap between germline ends came to 19 bases. The CDR3 is 13 residues long. CDR1 is MNHEY and CDR2 is SVGAGI in the germline V gene. Here the CDR3 reads CASRASEERDAFF. In DNA form, the CDR3 reads TGTGCCAGCAGAGCATCGGAAGAGCGAGATGCTTTCTTT.

This chain links TRBV6-1 with TRBJ1-2; 7 bases align to TRBD1. The CDR3 loop spans 16 amino acids. CDR1 and CDR2 (germline): MNHNS, SASEGT. After removal of 3 bases from V and 5 bases from J, the junction contained 12 bases not matched to a gene. CDR3 region: CASSDLSTGIAYGYTF. In nucleotides, the CDR3 is TGTGCCAGCAGTGACCTATCGACAGGGATAGCTTATGGCTACACCTTC.

This clone was found once. This sequence joins TRBV29-1 and TRBJ1-4, with a possible D match to TRBD1 (5 bases). V lost 6 bases, J lost 2 bases, and 16 bases lay in between. The CDR3 totals 15 residues. CDR1 SQVTM and CDR2 ANQGSEA come from the germline V gene. The CDR3 coding sequence is TGCAGCGTCGCACTTGGGACTGGGACTAATGAAAAACTGTTTTTT. This encodes CSVALGTGTNEKLFF.

The gene calls are TRBV2 and TRBJ1-1; TRBD1 is a possible D gene (6 bases). This CDR3 is 15 amino acids long. Trimming left V 4 bases short and J 8 bases short, with 20 bases between. The germline V gene has CDR1 SNHLY and CDR2 FYNNEI. The DNA of the CDR3 is TGTGCCAGCAGTGGAGCCTCCGACAGGCGCGCCGAAGCTTTCTTT. This translates into CASSGASDRRAEAFF. The variable domain in full, completed from reference TRBV2 and TRBJ1-1, reads EPEVTQTPSHQVTQMGQEVILRCVPISNHLYFYWYRQILGQKVEFLVSFYNNEISEKSEIFDDQFSVERPDGSNFTLKIRSTKLEDSAMYFCASSGASDRRAEAFFGQGTRLTVV.

The genes are TRBV21-1 and TRBJ1-1; the table's D call, TRBD1, has no DNA check behind it. TRBV21-1 constitutes a pseudogene. The CDR3 extends over 14 amino acids. In DNA, the CDR3 is TGTGCCAGCAGCCTGGGACAGGAGAACACTGAAGCTTTCTTT. It encodes CASSLGQENTEAFF.

V is TRBV15 and J is TRBJ1-5, with TRBD1 as a possible D gene (6 bases). The CDR3 totals 13 residues. The V gene lost 9 bases and the J gene lost 4 bases, with 13 bases spanning the gap. The V gene's germline CDR1 is LNHNV and CDR2 YYDKDF (reference sequence). The CDR3 here is CATGGGWNQPQHF. The CDR3 DNA reads as TGTGCCACAGGGGGGGGCTGGAATCAGCCCCAGCATTTT.

The gene calls are TRBV19 and TRBJ2-5, with a tentative D call TRBD2 (5 bases). The CDR3 runs 14 residues. Between the trimmed V and J ends, which lost 5 bases and 5 bases, there was a span of 15 bases. The V gene's germline CDR1 is LNHDA and CDR2 SQIVND (reference sequence). The CDR3 bases are TGTGCCAGTAGTCATGGATCTAGGAGGGAGACCCAGTACTTC. It yields the protein CASSHGSRRETQYF.

This clone has just a few counts. The V and J genes are TRBV5-6 and TRBJ2-3, with TRBD2 matching 9 bases. Germline-derived CDR1 and CDR2 are SGHDT and YYEEEE. V gave up 0 bases and J gave up 5 bases; unmatched junction bases: 10. CDR3 length: 17 amino acids. The CDR3 DNA is TGTGCCAGCAGCTTGGCGGCGGGGGGGCCTCAATTAGATACGCAGTATTTT. It codes for CASSLAAGGPQLDTQYF.

The chain recombines TRBV5-5 with TRBJ2-1; 12 nucleotides line up with TRBD2. The CDR3 is 17 amino acids. V trimming: 3 bases; J trimming: 7 bases; junction bases outside the gene matches: 11. The germline V gene has CDR1 SGHKS and CDR2 YYEKEE (reference sequence). CDR3 sequence (DNA): TGTGCCAGCAGCTCGGGACTAGCGGGTGATGCGAAAAATGAGCAGTTCTTC. This translates into CASSSGLAGDAKNEQFF.

This chain joins TRBV28 and TRBJ1-3; D gene ambiguous. Trimming took off 2 bases at V and 9 bases at J, with 20 bases between the two ends. Per the germline V gene, CDR1 is MDHEN and CDR2 is SYDVKM. The CDR3 length is 16 residues. CDR3 protein: CASSLVDNPAGGTIYF. The CDR3 bases are TGTGCCAGCAGTTTAGTCGATAATCCAGCCGGCGGCACCATATATTTT.

The chain links TRBV7-9 to TRBJ2-5; D gene ambiguous. Gene TRBJ2-7 matches the end of the DNA better, so the J call may be wrong. Germline loops: CDR1 SEHNR, CDR2 FQNEAQ (reference sequence). The CDR3 consists of 11 residues. The CDR3 reads CASSAAYEQYF. The DNA of the CDR3 is TGTGCCAGCAGCGCGGCCTACGAGCAGTACTTC.